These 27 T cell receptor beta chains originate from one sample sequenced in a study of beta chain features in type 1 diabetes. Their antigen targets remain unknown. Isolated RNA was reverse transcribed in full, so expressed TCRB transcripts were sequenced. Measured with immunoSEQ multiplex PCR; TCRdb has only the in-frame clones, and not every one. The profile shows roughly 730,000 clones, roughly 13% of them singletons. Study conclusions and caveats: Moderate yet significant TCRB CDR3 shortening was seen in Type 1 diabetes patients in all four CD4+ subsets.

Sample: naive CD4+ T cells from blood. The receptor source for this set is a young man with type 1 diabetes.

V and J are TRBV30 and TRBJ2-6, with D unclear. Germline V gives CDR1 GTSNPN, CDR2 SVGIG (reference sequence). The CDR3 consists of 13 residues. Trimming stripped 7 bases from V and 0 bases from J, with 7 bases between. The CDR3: CASTSSGANVLTF. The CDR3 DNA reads TGTGCCTCCACCTCCTCTGGGGCCAACGTCCTGACTTTC.

DNA for the CDR3: TGTGCCAGCTCAGGACAGGGGGCTGCCTACGAGCAGTACTTC. As protein: CASSGQGAAYEQYF. This sequence joins TRBV18 and TRBJ2-7; 11 bases align to TRBD1. The CDR3 contains 14 residues. The trim removed 5 bases at V and 2 bases at J, leaving 2 bases unmatched. Germline values: CDR1 KGHSH, CDR2 LQKENI. Together with reference TRBV18 and TRBJ2-7, the CDR3 gives the full variable domain: NAGVMQNPRHLVRRRGQEARLRCSPMKGHSHVYWYRQLPEEGLKFMVYLQKENIIDESGMPKERFSAEFPKEGPSILRIQQVVRGDSAAYFCASSGQGAAYEQYFGPGTRLTVT.

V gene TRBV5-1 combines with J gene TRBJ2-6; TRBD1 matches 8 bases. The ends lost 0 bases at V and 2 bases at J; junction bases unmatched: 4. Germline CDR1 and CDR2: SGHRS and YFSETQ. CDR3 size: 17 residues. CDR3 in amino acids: CASSLGQGIPGANVLTF. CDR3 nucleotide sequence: TGCGCCAGCAGCTTGGGACAGGGGATCCCTGGGGCCAACGTCCTGACTTTC.

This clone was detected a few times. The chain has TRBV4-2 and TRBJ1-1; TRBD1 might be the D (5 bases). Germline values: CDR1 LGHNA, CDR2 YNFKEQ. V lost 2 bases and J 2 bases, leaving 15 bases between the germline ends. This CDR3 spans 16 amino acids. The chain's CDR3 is CASSQRQMGDNTEAFF. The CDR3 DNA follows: TGTGCCAGCAGCCAACGACAGATGGGGGATAACACTGAAGCTTTCTTT.

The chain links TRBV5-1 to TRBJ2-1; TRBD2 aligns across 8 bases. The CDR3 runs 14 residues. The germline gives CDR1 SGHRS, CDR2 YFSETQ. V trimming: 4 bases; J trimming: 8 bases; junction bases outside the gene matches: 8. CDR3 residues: CASSDSGEGDEQFF. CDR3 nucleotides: TGCGCCAGCAGCGATAGCGGGGAGGGGGATGAGCAGTTCTTC.

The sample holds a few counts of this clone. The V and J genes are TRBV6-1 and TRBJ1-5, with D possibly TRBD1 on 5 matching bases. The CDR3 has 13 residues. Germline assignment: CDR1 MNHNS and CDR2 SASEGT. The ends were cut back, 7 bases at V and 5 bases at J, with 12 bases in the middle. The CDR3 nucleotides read TGTGCCAGCACAGGGATTTATGATCAGCCCCAGCATTTT. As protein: CASTGIYDQPQHF.

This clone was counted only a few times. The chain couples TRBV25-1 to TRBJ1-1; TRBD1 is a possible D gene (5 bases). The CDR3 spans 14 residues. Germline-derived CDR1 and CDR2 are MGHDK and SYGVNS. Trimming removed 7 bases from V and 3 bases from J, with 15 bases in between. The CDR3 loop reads CASIDGGLDTEAFF. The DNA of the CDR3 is TGTGCCAGCATTGATGGGGGGTTGGACACTGAAGCTTTCTTT.

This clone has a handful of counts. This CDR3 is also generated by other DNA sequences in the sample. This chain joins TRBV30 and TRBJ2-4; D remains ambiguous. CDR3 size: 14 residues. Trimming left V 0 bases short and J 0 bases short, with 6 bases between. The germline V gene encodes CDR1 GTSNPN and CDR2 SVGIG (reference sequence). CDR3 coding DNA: TGTGCCTGGAGTGTACGCGGAGCCAAAAACATTCAGTACTTC. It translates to CAWSVRGAKNIQYF.

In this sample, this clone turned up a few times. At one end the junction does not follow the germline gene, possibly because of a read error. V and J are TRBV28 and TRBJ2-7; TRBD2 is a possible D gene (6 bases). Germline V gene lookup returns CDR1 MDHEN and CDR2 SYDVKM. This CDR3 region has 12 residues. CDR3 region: CASSVGEAVPIF. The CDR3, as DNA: TGTGCCAGCAGTGTAGGGGAGGCAGTCCCCATCTTC.

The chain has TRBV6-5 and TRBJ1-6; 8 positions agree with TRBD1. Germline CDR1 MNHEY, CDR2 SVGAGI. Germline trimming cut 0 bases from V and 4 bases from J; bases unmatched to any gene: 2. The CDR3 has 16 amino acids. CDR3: CASSYSTGEYNSPLHF. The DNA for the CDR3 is TGTGCCAGCAGTTACTCGACAGGGGAGTATAATTCACCCCTCCACTTT.

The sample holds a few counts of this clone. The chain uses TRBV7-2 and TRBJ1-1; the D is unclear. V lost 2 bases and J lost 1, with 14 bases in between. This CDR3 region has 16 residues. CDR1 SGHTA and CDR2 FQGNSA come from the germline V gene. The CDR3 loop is CASSLSAGVKNTEAFF. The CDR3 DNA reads TGTGCCAGCAGCTTAAGCGCCGGGGTGAAGAACACTGAAGCTTTCTTT.

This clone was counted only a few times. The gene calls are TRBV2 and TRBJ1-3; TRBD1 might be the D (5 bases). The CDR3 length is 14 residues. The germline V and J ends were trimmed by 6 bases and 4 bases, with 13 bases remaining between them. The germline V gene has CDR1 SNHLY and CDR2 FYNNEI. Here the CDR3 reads CASRQGQGGNTIYF. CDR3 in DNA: TGTGCCAGCAGGCAAGGTCAGGGAGGAAACACCATATATTTT.

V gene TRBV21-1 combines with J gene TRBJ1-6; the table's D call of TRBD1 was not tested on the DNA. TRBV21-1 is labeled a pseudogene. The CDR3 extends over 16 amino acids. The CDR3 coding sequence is TGTGCCAGCAGCAAAAGCCCCTGGGACAGCTCGGCACCCCTCCACTTT. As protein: CASSKSPWDSSAPLHF.

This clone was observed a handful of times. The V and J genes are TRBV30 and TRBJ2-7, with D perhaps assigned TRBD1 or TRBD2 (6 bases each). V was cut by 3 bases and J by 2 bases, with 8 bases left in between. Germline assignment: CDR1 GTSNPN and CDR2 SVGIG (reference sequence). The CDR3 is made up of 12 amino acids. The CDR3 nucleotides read TGTGCCTGGAGGGAGGGGGCCTACGAGCAGTACTTC. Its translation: CAWREGAYEQYF.

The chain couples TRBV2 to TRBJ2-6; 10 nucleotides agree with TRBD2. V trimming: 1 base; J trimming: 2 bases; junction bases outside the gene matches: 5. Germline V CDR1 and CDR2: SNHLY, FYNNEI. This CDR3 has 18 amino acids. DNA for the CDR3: TGTGCCAGCAGTGAAGTTCCAGCGGGGGGGCCTGGGGCCAACGTCCTGACTTTC. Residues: CASSEVPAGGPGANVLTF.

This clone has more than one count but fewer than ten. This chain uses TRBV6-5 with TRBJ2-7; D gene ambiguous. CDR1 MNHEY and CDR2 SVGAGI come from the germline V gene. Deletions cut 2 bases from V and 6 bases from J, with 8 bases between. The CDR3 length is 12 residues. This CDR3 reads CASSYGSGEQYF. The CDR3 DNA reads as TGTGCCAGCAGTTACGGGTCGGGCGAGCAGTACTTC.

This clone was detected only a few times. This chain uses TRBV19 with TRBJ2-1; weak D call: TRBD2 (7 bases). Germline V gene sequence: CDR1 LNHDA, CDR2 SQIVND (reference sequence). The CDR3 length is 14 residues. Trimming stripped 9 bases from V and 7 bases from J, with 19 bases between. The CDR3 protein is CASGEGGLGNEQFF. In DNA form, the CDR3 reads TGTGCCAGCGGCGAGGGGGGGCTAGGGAATGAGCAGTTCTTC.

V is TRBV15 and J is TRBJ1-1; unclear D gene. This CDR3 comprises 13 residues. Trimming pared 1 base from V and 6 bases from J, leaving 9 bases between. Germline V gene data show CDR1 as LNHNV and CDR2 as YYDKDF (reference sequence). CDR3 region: CATSRGGEAEAFF. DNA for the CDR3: TGTGCCACCAGCAGAGGTGGGGAGGCTGAAGCTTTCTTT.

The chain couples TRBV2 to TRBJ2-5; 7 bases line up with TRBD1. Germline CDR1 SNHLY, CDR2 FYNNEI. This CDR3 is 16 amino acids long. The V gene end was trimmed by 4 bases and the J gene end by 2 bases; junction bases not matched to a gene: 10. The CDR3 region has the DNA TGTGCCAGCAGTGGACTAACGACAGGGCTACAAGAGACCCAGTACTTC. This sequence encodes CASSGLTTGLQETQYF. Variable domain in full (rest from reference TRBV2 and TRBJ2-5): EPEVTQTPSHQVTQMGQEVILRCVPISNHLYFYWYRQILGQKVEFLVSFYNNEISEKSEIFDDQFSVERPDGSNFTLKIRSTKLEDSAMYFCASSGLTTGLQETQYFGPGTRLLVL.

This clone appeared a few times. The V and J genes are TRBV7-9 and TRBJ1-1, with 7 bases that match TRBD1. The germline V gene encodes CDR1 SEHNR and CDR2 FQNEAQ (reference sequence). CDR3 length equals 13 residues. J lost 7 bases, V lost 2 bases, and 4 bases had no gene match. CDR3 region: CASSLPQGGEAFF. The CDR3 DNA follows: TGTGCCAGCAGCTTACCTCAGGGGGGTGAAGCTTTCTTT.

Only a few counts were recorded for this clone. DNA for the CDR3: TGCGCCAGCAGCTCACAGGTTGGGGCCTACGAGCAGTACTTC. Residues: CASSSQVGAYEQYF. The chain couples TRBV5-1 to TRBJ2-7, with D perhaps matching TRBD1 (5 bases). Trimming stripped 3 bases from V and 2 bases from J, with 12 bases between. The CDR3 length is 14 residues. The germline gives CDR1 SGHRS, CDR2 YFSETQ.

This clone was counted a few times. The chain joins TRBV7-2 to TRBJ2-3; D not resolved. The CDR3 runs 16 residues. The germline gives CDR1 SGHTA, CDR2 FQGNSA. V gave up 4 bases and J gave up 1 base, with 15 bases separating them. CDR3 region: CASSSPFARRTDTQYF. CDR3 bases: TGTGCCAGCAGCTCGCCCTTCGCGCGCCGCACAGATACGCAGTATTTT.

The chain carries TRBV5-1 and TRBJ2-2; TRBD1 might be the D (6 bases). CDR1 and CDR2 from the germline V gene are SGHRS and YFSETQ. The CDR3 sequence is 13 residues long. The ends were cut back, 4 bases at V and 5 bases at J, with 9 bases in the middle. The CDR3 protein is CASSKGQTGELFF. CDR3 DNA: TGCGCCAGCAGCAAAGGACAGACCGGGGAGCTGTTTTTT. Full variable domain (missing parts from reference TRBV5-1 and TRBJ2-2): KAGVTQTPRYLIKTRGQQVTLSCSPISGHRSVSWYQQTPGQGLQFLFEYFSETQRNKGNFPGRFSGRQFSNSRSEMNVSTLELGDSALYLCASSKGQTGELFFGEGSRLTVL.

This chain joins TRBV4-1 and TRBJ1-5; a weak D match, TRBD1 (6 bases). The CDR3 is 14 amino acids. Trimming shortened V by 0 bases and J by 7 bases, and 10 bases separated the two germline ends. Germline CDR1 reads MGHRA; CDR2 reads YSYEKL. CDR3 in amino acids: CASSQDHGGQPQHF. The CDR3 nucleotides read TGCGCCAGCAGCCAAGATCATGGGGGCCAGCCCCAGCATTTT.

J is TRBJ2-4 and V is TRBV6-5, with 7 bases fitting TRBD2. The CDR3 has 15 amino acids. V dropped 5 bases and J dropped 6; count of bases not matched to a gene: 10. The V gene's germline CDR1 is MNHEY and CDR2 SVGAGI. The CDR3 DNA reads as TGTGCCAGCAGTCTCCTTGAGGGGAGGGGAAACATTCAGTACTTC. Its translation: CASSLLEGRGNIQYF.

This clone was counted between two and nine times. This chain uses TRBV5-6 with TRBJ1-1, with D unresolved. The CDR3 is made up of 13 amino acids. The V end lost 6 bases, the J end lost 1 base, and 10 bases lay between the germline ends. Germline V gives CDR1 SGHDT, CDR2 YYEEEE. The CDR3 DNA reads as TGTGCCAGCACACATCGGGGGAACACTGAAGCTTTCTTT. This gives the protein CASTHRGNTEAFF.

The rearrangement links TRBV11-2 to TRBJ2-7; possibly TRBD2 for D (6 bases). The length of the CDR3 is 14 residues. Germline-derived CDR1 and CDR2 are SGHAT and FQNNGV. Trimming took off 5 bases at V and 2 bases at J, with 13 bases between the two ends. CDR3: CASSPQRVTYEQYF. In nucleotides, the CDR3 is TGTGCCAGCAGCCCTCAGCGGGTAACCTACGAGCAGTACTTC.